This paragraph reports one TCR beta chain. The data stem from a study of blood T cell repertoires in COVID-19. Looking at the study overall: Whether acute or convalescent, the COVID-19 samples came from the United States, Italy and Spain. PBMCs, B-cell-depleted T cells, or T cells were the source of the cDNA or gDNA that made up the material.

Source study methods: Scientists estimated how many nucleated cells there were by amplifying reference gene primers. Here immunoSEQ multiplex PCR was the method, and the copy in TCRdb shows in-frame clones only, minus some. D and trimming were read from the DNA, whereas the V and J calls and clone size are those reported in that table. In the table there are roughly 500,000 clones, approximately 85% of which are singletons. Germline V gives CDR1 MNHNY, CDR2 SVGAGI (reference sequence). There are 14 residues in the CDR3. V was pared by 6 bases and J by 2 bases, with 11 bases between. The TCR comes from a human donor in a cohort sampled during active COVID-19. The rearrangement links TRBV6-6 to TRBJ2-1; maybe TRBD1 (6 bases). Sequencing used peripheral blood. The CDR3 here is CASRNRDTYNEQFF. The DNA of the CDR3 is TGTGCCAGCAGGAACCGGGACACCTACAATGAGCAGTTCTTC.